The TCR beta chain under discussion was sequenced for a study of OX40 agonist ivuxolimab in advanced cancers. Study information: One hepatocellular carcinoma and a couple of cutaneous melanoma patients partially responded. Regarding the study as a whole: Clonal expansion was seen in CD4+ and CD8+ blood T cells by week 6 at 0.1 to 3.0 mg/kg. Part of the nonresponder group also had normalized T-cell clonal expansion that was low.

Only in-frame clones appear in the TCRdb table, and some are missing; sequencing was by immunoSEQ multiplex PCR. The table records approximately 88,000 clones, 70% to 90% of them present only once. Notes on this clone: Antigen: not known.

Germline V gene data show CDR1 as SQVTM and CDR2 as ANQGSEA. This CDR3 spans 15 amino acids. V lost 4 bases, J lost 2 bases, and 6 bases stayed unmatched. The starting material was CD4+ or CD8+ T cells sorted from blood, obtained in a trial of the OX40 agonist ivuxolimab. The sequence came from an adult with an advanced solid tumor such as melanoma, head and neck, liver or kidney cancer. The chain couples TRBV29-1 to TRBJ2-1; 9 bases match TRBD2. CDR3 DNA: TGCAGCGTTGGAAAGCGGGGGGCGACCTACAATGAGCAGTTCTTC. Translating it yields CSVGKRGATYNEQFF.